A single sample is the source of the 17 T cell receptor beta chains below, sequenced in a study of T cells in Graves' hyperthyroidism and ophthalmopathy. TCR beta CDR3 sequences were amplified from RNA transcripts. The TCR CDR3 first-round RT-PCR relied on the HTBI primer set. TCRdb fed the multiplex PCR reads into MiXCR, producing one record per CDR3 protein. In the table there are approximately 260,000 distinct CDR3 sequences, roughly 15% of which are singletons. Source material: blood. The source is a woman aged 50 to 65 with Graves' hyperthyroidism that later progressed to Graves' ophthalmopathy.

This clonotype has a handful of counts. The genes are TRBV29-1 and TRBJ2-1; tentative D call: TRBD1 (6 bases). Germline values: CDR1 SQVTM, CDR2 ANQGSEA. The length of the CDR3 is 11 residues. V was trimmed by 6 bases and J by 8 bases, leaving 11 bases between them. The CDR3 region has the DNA TGCAGCGTCACAGGGAAGGATGAGCAGTTCTTC. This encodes CSVTGKDEQFF.

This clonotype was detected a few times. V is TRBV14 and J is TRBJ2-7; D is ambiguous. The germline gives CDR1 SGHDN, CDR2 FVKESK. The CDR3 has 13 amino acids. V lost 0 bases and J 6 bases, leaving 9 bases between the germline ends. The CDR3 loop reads CASSQDRRGEQYF. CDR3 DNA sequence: TGTGCCAGCAGCCAAGATCGAAGAGGCGAGCAGTACTTC.

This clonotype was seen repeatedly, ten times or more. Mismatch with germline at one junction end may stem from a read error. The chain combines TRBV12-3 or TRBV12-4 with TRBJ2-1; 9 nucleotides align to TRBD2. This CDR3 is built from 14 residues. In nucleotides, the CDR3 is TGCGCCAGCAGCTTGCGAGCGGGAGGTAATGAGCAGTTCTTC. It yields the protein CASSLRAGGNEQFF.

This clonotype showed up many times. The CDR3 spells CSARGQGSYEQYF. The CDR3, as DNA: TGCAGTGCTAGAGGACAGGGATCCTACGAGCAGTACTTC. The V call is TRBV20-1, the J call TRBJ2-7; 7 bases match TRBD1. J was trimmed by 1 base and V by 1 base; bases with no gene match: 1. The length of the CDR3 is 13 residues. Germline assignment: CDR1 DFQATT and CDR2 SNEGSKA (reference sequence).

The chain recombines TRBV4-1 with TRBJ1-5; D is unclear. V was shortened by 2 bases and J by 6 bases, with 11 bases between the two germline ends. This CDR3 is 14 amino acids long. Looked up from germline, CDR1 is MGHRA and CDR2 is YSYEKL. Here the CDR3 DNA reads TGCGCCAGCAGCCAATACCTTATAGCTCAGCCCCAGCATTTT. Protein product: CASSQYLIAQPQHF.

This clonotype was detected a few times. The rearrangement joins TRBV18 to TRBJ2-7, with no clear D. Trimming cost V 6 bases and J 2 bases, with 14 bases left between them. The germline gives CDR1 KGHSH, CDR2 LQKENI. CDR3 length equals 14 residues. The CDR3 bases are TGTGCCAGCTCCACGGCCAGGTTCGCCTACGAGCAGTACTTC. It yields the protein CASSTARFAYEQYF. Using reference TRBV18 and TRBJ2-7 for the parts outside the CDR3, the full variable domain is NAGVMQNPRHLVRRRGQEARLRCSPMKGHSHVYWYRQLPEEGLKFMVYLQKENIIDESGMPKERFSAEFPKEGPSILRIQQVVRGDSAAYFCASSTARFAYEQYFGPGTRLTVT.

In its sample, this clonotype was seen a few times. CDR3 coding DNA: TGTGCCAGCAGTTTTCTGGCTCACATTCAGTACTTC. This codes for CASSFLAHIQYF. The chain couples TRBV12-3 or TRBV12-4 to TRBJ2-4, with D unresolved. Deletions cut 3 bases from V and 8 bases from J, with 8 bases between. The CDR3 is 12 residues long.

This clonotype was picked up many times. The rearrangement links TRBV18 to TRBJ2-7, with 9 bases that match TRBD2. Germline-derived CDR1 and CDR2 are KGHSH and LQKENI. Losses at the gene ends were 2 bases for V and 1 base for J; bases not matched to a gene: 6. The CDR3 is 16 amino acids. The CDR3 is CASSPTSGRNSYEQYF. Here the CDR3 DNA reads TGTGCCAGCTCACCAACCAGCGGGAGGAATTCCTACGAGCAGTACTTC.

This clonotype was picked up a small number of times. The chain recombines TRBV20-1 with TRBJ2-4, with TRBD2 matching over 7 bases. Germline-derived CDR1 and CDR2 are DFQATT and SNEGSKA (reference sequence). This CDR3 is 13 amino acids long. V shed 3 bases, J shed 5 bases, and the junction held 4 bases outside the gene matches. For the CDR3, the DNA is TGCAGTGCTAGTGTGGGGAGGGAAAACATTCAGTACTTC. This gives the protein CSASVGRENIQYF.

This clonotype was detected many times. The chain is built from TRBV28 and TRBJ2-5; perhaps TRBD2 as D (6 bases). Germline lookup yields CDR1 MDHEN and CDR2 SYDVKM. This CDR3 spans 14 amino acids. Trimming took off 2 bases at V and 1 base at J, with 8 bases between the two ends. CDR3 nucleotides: TGTGCCAGCAGTTTAATGGGAGGCCAAGAGACCCAGTACTTC. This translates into CASSLMGGQETQYF.

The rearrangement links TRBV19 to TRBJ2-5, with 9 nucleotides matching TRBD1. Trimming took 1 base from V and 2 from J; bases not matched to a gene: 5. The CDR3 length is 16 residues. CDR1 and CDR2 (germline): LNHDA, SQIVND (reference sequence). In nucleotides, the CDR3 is TGTGCCAGTAGTATAGGGCGGGACAGGGCGCAAGAGACCCAGTACTTC. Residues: CASSIGRDRAQETQYF.

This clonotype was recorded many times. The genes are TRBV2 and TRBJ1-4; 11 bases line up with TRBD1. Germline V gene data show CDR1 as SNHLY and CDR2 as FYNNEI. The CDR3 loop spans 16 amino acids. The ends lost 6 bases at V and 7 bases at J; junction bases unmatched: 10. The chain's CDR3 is CASRIRTGGLREKLFF. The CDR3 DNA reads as TGTGCCAGCAGGATTAGGACAGGGGGCTTACGTGAAAAACTGTTTTTT.

In nucleotides, the CDR3 is TGTGCCAGCAGCGACAGGATGGGGTCCTACGAGCAGTACTTC. This sequence encodes CASSDRMGSYEQYF. The chain carries TRBV11-2 and TRBJ2-7; weak D call: TRBD1 (6 bases). With 5 bases removed from V and 1 base from J, the gap between germline ends came to 12 bases. Germline CDR1 SGHAT, CDR2 FQNNGV. The CDR3 spans 14 residues. Full variable domain (rest looked up from reference TRBV11-2 and TRBJ2-7): EAGVAQSPRYKIIEKRQSVAFWCNPISGHATLYWYQQILGQGPKLLIQFQNNGVVDDSQLPKDRFSAERLKGVDSTLKIQPAKLEDSAVYLCASSDRMGSYEQYFGPGTRLTVT.

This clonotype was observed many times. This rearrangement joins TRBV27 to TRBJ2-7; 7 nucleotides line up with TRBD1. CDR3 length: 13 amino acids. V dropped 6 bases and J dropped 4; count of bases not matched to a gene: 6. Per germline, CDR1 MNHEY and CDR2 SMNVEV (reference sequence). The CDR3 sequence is CASSRGNGYEQYF. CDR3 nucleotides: TGTGCCAGCAGCAGGGGGAACGGATACGAGCAGTACTTC.

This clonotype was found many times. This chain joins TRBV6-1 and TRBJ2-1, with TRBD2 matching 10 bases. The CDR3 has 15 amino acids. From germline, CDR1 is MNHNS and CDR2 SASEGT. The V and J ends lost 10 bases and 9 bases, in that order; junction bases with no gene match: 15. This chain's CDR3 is CAIKPLAGVSGEQFF. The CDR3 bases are TGTGCCATAAAACCTCTAGCGGGAGTGTCCGGTGAGCAGTTCTTC.

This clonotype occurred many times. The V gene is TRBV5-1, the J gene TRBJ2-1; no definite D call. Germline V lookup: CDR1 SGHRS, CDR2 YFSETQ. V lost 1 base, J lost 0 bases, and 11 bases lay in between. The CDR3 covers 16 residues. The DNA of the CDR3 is TGCGCCAGCAGCTTGAACCCCACGAGCTCCTACAATGAGCAGTTCTTC. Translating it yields CASSLNPTSSYNEQFF.

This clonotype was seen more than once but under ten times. This CDR3 reads CASSTSGSSHEQYF. In nucleotides, the CDR3 is TGTGCCAGTAGTACTAGCGGGAGTTCCCACGAGCAGTACTTC. The chain recombines TRBV19 with TRBJ2-7, with 10 bases aligning to TRBD2. V gave up 4 bases and J gave up 5 bases; unmatched junction bases: 5. Per germline, CDR1 LNHDA and CDR2 SQIVND (reference sequence). The CDR3 is 14 amino acids.